This record looks at one TCR beta chain sequence and its context. The target antigen is unknown. This entry belongs to a study of blood T cells in healthy people across ages. Study results and caveats: When set beside aged donors, long-lived donors presented more naive CD4+ cells and higher diversity. Per-million-T-cell TCR beta diversity fell roughly linearly with age.

Each donor's blood draw was 8.5 to 10 milliliters of peripheral blood. PCR was performed a second time for roughly 7 to 11 cycles using a sample-barcoded 5' primer and a J-beta primer mix. A tag from a template-switch adaptor with 12 random nucleotides marked each cDNA molecule. TCRdb analysed the 5' RACE reads with MiXCR anew, one entry per CDR3 protein. The table includes some 370,000 distinct CDR3 sequences, 45% to 65% detected once. The CDR3 has 12 residues. V trimming: 6 bases; J trimming: 7 bases; junction bases outside the gene matches: 8. The germline CDR1 and CDR2 sequences are DFQATT and SNEGSKA (reference sequence).

This TCR was recovered from a man aged 60-69 years in good health. The specimen sequenced was blood. This sequence joins TRBV20-1 and TRBJ2-7, with TRBD1 matching 8 bases. The CDR3 DNA is TGCAGTGCCGGGGACAGGATGGGGGAGCAGTACTTC. This codes for CSAGDRMGEQYF.